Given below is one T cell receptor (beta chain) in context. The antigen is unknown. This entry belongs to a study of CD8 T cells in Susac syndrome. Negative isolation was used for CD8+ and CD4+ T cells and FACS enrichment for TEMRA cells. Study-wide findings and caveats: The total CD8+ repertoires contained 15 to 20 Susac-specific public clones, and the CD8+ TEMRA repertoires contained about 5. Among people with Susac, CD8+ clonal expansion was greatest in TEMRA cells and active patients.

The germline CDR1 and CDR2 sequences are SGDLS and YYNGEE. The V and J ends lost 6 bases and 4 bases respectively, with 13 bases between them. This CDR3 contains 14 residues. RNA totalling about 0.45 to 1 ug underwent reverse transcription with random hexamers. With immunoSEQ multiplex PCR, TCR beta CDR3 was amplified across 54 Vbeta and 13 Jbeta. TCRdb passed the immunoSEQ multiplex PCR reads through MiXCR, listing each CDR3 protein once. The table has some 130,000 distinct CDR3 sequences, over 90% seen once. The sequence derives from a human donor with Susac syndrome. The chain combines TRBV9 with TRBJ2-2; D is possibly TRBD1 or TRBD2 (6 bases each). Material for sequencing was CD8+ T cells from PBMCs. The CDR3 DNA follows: TGTGCCAGCACCGTCGGGGGCGGCACCGGGGAGCTGTTTTTT. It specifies CASTVGGGTGELFF.